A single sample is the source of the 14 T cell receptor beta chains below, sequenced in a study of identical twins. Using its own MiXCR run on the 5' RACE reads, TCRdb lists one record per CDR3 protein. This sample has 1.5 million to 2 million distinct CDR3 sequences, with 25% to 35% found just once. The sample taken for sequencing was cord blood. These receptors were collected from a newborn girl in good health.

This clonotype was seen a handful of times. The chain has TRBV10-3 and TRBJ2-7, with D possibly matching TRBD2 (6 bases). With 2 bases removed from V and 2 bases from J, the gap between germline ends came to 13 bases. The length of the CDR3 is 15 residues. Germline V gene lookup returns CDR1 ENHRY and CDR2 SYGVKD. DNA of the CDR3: TGTGCCATCAGTGAGGTAACACTAGCCGCCTACGAGCAGTACTTC. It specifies CAISEVTLAAYEQYF.

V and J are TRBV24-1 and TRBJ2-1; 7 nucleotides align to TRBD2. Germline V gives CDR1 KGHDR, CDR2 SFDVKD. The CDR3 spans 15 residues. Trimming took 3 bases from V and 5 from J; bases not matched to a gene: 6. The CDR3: CATSDRRLAHNEQFF. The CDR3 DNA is TGTGCCACCAGTGATCGTCGACTAGCCCACAATGAGCAGTTCTTC.

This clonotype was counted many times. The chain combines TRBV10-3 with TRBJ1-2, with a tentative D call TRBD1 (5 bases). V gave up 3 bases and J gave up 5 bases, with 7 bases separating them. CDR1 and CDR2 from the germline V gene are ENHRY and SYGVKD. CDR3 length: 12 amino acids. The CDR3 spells CAISDRVYGYTF. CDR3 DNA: TGTGCCATCAGTGACAGGGTTTATGGCTACACCTTC.

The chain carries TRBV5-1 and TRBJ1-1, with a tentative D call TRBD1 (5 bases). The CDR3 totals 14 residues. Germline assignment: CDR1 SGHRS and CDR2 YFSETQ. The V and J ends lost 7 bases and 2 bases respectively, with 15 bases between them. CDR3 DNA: TGCGCCAGCGGCCCGGGACGGGGAAACACTGAAGCTTTCTTT. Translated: CASGPGRGNTEAFF.

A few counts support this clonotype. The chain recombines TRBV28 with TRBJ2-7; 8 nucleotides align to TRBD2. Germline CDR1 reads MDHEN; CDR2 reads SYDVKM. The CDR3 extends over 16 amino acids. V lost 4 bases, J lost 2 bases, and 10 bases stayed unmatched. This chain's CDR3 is CASSSRSGKYTYEQYF. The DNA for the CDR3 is TGTGCCAGCAGTTCCCGTAGCGGGAAGTATACCTACGAGCAGTACTTC. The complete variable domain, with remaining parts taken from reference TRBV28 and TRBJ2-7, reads DVKVTQSSRYLVKRTGEKVFLECVQDMDHENMFWYRQDPGLGLRLIYFSYDVKMKEKGDIPEGYSVSREKKERFSLILESASTNQTSMYLCASSSRSGKYTYEQYFGPGTRLTVT.

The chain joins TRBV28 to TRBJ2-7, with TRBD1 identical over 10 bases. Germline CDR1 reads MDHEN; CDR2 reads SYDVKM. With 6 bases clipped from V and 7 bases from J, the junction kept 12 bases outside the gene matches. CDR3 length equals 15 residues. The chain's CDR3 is CASRSPGQGLNEQYF. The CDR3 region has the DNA TGTGCCAGCAGGTCCCCGGGACAGGGGCTAAATGAGCAGTACTTC.

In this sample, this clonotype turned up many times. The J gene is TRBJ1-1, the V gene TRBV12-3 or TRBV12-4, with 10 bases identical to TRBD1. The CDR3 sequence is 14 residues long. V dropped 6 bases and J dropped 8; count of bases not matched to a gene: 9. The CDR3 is CASSLQTGGTEAFF. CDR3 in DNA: TGTGCCAGCAGCCTTCAGACAGGGGGCACCGAAGCTTTCTTT.

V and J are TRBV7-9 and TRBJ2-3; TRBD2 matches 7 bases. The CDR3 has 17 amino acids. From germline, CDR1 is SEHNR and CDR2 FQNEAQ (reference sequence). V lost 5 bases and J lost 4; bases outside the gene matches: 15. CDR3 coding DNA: TGTGCCAGCAGCCTCGTTATAGCGAGGGAGGGCCCAGATACGCAGTATTTT. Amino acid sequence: CASSLVIAREGPDTQYF.

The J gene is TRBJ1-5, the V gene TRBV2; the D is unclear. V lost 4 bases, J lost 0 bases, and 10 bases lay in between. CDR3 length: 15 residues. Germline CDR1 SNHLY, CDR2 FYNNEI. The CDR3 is CASSGKMSSNQPQHF. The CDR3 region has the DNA TGTGCCAGCAGTGGGAAAATGTCTAGCAATCAGCCCCAGCATTTT.

Here the CDR3 DNA reads TGCAGTGCTAGCCCCCCGGAGTGGTTCTTGGGGGTCTACGAGCAGTACTTC. Its translation: CSASPPEWFLGVYEQYF. The chain links TRBV20-1 to TRBJ2-7; possibly TRBD1 or TRBD2 for D (5 bases each). V lost 3 bases to trimming and J lost 3 bases, with 24 bases between them. This CDR3 region has 17 residues. From germline, CDR1 is DFQATT and CDR2 SNEGSKA (reference sequence).

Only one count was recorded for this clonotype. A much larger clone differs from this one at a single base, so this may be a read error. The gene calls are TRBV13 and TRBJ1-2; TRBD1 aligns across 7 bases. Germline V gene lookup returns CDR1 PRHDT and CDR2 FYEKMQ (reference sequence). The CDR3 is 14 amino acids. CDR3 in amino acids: CVSSPTGANYGYTF. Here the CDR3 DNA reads TGTGTCAGCAGCCCTACAGGGGCAAACTATGGCTACACCTTC.

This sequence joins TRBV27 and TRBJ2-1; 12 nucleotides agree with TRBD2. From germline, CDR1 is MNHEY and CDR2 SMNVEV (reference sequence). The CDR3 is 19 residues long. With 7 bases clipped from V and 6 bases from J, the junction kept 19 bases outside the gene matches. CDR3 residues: CASNNRPGLAGRGGNEQFF. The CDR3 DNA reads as TGTGCCAGCAATAACCGACCGGGACTAGCGGGTCGGGGGGGCAATGAGCAGTTCTTC.

The CDR3 is CASRSPTSPLRPRPNKDTQYF. For the CDR3, the DNA is TGTGCCAGCAGGTCACCGACTTCCCCCCTCCGACCTCGACCGAACAAAGATACGCAGTATTTT. The rearrangement joins TRBV6-1 to TRBJ2-3; D remains ambiguous. Germline-derived CDR1 and CDR2 are MNHNS and SASEGT. V gave up 6 bases and J gave up 5 bases, with 36 bases separating them. The CDR3 extends over 21 amino acids.

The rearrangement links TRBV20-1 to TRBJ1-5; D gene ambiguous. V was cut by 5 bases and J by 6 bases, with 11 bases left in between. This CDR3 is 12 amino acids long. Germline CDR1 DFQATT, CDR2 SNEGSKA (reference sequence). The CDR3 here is CSALTHGQPQHF. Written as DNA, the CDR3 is TGCAGTGCTCTTACTCATGGTCAGCCCCAGCATTTT.